A single sample gave rise to the 7 T cell receptor beta chains below, sequenced in a study of T cell responses to AZD1222 COVID-19 vaccine. Data came from immunoSEQ multiplex PCR; TCRdb stores just in-frame clones and leaves some out. The data hold around 150,000 clones, with 94% observed a single time. The sequencing used peripheral blood, collected on day 0 of AZD1222 vaccination. These receptors were obtained from an adult in good health.

The chain couples TRBV28 to TRBJ2-7, with D possibly called TRBD1 or TRBD2 (8 bases each). Trimming pared 8 bases from V and 2 bases from J, leaving 16 bases between. Looked up from germline, CDR1 is MDHEN and CDR2 is SYDVKM. The CDR3 totals 14 residues. The CDR3 region is CASEIAGQAYEQYF. CDR3 sequence (DNA): TGTGCCAGCGAAATAGCGGGACAGGCCTACGAGCAGTACTTC.

The CDR3 bases are TGTGCCAGCAGTTTCGAGAATGAGCAGTTCTTC. This codes for CASSFENEQFF. The genes are TRBV28 and TRBJ2-1, with D hard to call. The CDR3 sequence is 11 residues long. Germline V gene lookup returns CDR1 MDHEN and CDR2 SYDVKM. V was clipped by 3 bases and J by 7 bases, with 4 bases between them.

The V gene is TRBV5-4, the J gene TRBJ2-7, with 10 bases matching TRBD2. The germline gives CDR1 SGHNT, CDR2 YYREEE (reference sequence). J was trimmed by 7 bases and V by 5 bases; bases with no gene match: 9. The CDR3 loop spans 14 amino acids. CDR3 region: CASRTTLAGDEQYF. The CDR3 bases are TGTGCCAGCAGGACCACCCTAGCGGGAGATGAGCAGTACTTC.

The chain joins TRBV5-1 to TRBJ2-7; D may be TRBD2 (6 bases). The V gene lost 4 bases and the J gene lost 7 bases, with 18 bases spanning the gap. The CDR3 extends over 14 amino acids. CDR1 is SGHRS, CDR2 YFSETQ, per germline. The CDR3 coding sequence is TGCGCCAGCAGCCCCCTAGGCACCGCGGGAGAGCAGTACTTC. Its translation is CASSPLGTAGEQYF.

The genes are TRBV5-6 and TRBJ2-1; possible D gene TRBD2, 5 bases. This CDR3 comprises 17 residues. Germline lookup yields CDR1 SGHDT and CDR2 YYEEEE. The V end lost 4 bases, the J end lost 1 base, and 18 bases lay between the germline ends. The CDR3 DNA reads TGTGCCAGCAGCAGTCAGTGGCGCGAGGGATCCTACAATGAGCAGTTCTTC. Translated: CASSSQWREGSYNEQFF.

The rearrangement joins TRBV11-2 to TRBJ1-2; D remains ambiguous. From germline, CDR1 is SGHAT and CDR2 FQNNGV. There are 14 residues in the CDR3. Trimming left V 5 bases short and J 8 bases short, with 18 bases between. The CDR3 nucleotides are TGTGCCAGCAGCCCCCGGCCCCGGTACGACGGCTACACCTTC. It yields the protein CASSPRPRYDGYTF. Supplemented by reference TRBV11-2 and TRBJ1-2, the full variable domain reads EAGVAQSPRYKIIEKRQSVAFWCNPISGHATLYWYQQILGQGPKLLIQFQNNGVVDDSQLPKDRFSAERLKGVDSTLKIQPAKLEDSAVYLCASSPRPRYDGYTFGSGTRLTVV.

The chain is built from TRBV4-2 and TRBJ2-2; 9 bases map to TRBD1. This CDR3 has 13 amino acids. In germline, CDR1 is LGHNA, CDR2 YNFKEQ. J lost 5 bases, V lost 8 bases, and 3 bases had no gene match. Written as DNA, the CDR3 is TGTGCCAGCCAACAGGGGGCAACCGGGGAGCTGTTTTTT. Translation: CASQQGATGELFF.